Listed here are 8 T cell receptor beta chains from one sample, sequenced in a study of T cell responses to AZD1222 COVID-19 vaccine. TCRdb's table, derived via immunoSEQ multiplex PCR, lists solely in-frame clones and lacks some. The sample lists nearly 100,000 clones; roughly 90% were seen once. The starting material was peripheral blood, obtained on day 0 of AZD1222 vaccination. The receptors here all came from an adult in good health.

The V and J genes are TRBV20-1 and TRBJ2-7, with D perhaps TRBD1 or TRBD2 (5 bases each). The germline V gene encodes CDR1 DFQATT and CDR2 SNEGSKA (reference sequence). This CDR3 contains 12 residues. V shed 3 bases and J shed 3 bases, with 9 bases lying between them. The CDR3 sequence is CSASLGGYEQYF. The CDR3 DNA is TGCAGTGCTAGTCTTGGGGGCTACGAGCAGTACTTC.

J is TRBJ2-7 and V is TRBV6-5; unclear D gene. This CDR3 has 13 amino acids. V lost 0 bases and J 3 bases, leaving 6 bases between the germline ends. CDR1 and CDR2 (germline): MNHEY, SVGAGI. The CDR3 loop reads CASSYSIIYEQYF. The CDR3 region has the DNA TGTGCCAGCAGTTACTCGATTATCTACGAGCAGTACTTC.

CDR3 coding DNA: TGTGCCATCAGTGAATCTACTGGCTACACCTTC. Encoded protein: CAISESTGYTF. This chain connects TRBV10-3 to TRBJ1-2; no clear D. CDR1 and CDR2 (germline): ENHRY, SYGVKD. The CDR3 length is 11 residues. V lost 3 bases to trimming and J lost 7 bases, with 6 bases between them.

As regards this clone: The same CDR3 can be traced to other DNA sequences in this sample. This chain uses TRBV15 with TRBJ1-2; D is ambiguous. From germline, CDR1 is LNHNV and CDR2 YYDKDF (reference sequence). The V end lost 0 bases, the J end lost 8 bases, and 10 bases lay between the germline ends. The CDR3 sequence is 13 residues long. The CDR3 loop reads CATSREEGDGYTF. DNA for the CDR3: TGTGCCACCAGCAGAGAGGAGGGAGACGGCTACACCTTC.

This clone was detected a few times. This chain connects TRBV27 to TRBJ1-2; the D gene is possibly TRBD1 (5 bases). This CDR3 has 14 residues. V was pared by 2 bases and J by 6 bases, with 13 bases between. Germline V gene lookup returns CDR1 MNHEY and CDR2 SMNVEV (reference sequence). The CDR3 protein is CASSLGGGTDGYTF. Written as DNA, the CDR3 is TGTGCCAGCAGTTTAGGAGGCGGGACCGATGGCTACACCTTC.

The chain uses TRBV5-6 and TRBJ1-2; TRBD1 aligns across 7 bases. V was pared by 4 bases and J by 4 bases, with 7 bases of the junction left unmatched. CDR3 length: 14 amino acids. Per the germline V gene, CDR1 is SGHDT and CDR2 is YYEEEE. The CDR3 protein is CASSRGQILYGYTF. CDR3 DNA: TGTGCCAGCAGCCGGGGACAGATACTCTATGGCTACACCTTC.

This chain connects TRBV29-1 to TRBJ2-3, with 10 bases fitting TRBD2. Germline-derived CDR1 and CDR2 are SQVTM and ANQGSEA. The CDR3 spans 14 residues. J was trimmed by 6 bases and V by 4 bases; bases with no gene match: 7. The DNA for the CDR3 is TGCAGCGTTGGGAGCGGGGGGGCCTCGGATACGCAGTATTTT. Protein product: CSVGSGGASDTQYF.

This rearrangement joins TRBV30 to TRBJ1-3; no clear D. The V gene's germline CDR1 is GTSNPN and CDR2 SVGIG (reference sequence). Trimming took 5 bases from V and 1 from J, leaving 9 bases between them. This CDR3 is built from 13 residues. The CDR3 DNA sequence: TGTGCCTGGGGGAGCCGATCTGGAAACACCATATATTTT. This codes for CAWGSRSGNTIYF. The entire variable domain, with the rest obtained from reference TRBV30 and TRBJ1-3, is as follows: SQTIHQWPATLVQPVGSPLSLECTVEGTSNPNLYWYRQAAGRGLQLLFYSVGIGQISSEVPQNLSASRPQDRQFILSSKKLLLSDSGFYLCAWGSRSGNTIYFGEGSWLTVV.